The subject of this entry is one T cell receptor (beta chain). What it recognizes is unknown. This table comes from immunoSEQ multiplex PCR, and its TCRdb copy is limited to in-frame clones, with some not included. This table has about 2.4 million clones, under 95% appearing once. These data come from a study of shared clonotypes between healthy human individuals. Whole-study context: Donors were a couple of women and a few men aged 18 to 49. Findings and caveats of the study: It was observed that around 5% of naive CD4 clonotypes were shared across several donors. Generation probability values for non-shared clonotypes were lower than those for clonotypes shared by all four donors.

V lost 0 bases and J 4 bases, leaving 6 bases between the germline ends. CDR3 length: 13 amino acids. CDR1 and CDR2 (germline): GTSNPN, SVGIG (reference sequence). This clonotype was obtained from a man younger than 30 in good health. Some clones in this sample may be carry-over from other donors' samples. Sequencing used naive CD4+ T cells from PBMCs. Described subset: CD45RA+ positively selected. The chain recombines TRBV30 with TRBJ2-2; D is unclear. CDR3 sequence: CAWSVQITGELFF. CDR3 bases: TGTGCCTGGAGTGTACAAATCACCGGGGAGCTGTTTTTT.